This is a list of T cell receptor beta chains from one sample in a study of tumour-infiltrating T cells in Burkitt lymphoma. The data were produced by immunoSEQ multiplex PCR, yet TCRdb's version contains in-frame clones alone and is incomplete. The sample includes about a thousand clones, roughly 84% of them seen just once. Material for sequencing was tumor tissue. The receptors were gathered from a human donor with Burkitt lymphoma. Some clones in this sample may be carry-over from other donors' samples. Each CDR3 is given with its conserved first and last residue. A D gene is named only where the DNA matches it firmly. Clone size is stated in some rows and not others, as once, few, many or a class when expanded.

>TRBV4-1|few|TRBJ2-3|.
CASSQDRYTDTQYF
TGCGCCAGCAGCCAAGACAGATACACAGATACGCAGTATTTT
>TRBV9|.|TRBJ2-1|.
CASSVDFANNEQFF
TGTGCCAGCAGCGTAGATTTCGCTAACAATGAGCAGTTCTTC
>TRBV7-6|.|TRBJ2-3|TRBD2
CASSSWTSAGTDTQYF
TGTGCCAGCAGCTCTTGGACTAGCGCGGGCACAGATACGCAGTATTTT
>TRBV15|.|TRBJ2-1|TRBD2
CATSRDRTSGRALFF
TGTGCCACCAGCAGAGATCGGACTAGCGGGAGGGCTCTGTTCTTC
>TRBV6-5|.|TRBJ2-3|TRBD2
CASTVSGLVTDTQYF
TGTGCCAGCACCGTGTCGGGACTAGTTACAGATACGCAGTATTTT
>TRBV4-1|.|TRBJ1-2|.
CASSQDRGDVSYGYTF
TGCGCCAGCAGCCAAGATCGAGGGGATGTGAGCTATGGCTACACCTTC
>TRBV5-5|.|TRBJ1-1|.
CASSPGPSTEAFF
TGTGCCAGCAGCCCCGGACCCTCAACTGAAGCTTTCTTT
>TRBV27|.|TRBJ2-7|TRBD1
CASSLSQGAYEQYF
TGTGCCAGCAGTCTGTCTCAGGGGGCTTACGAGCAGTACTTC
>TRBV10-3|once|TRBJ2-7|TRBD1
CAISERGQTYEQYF
TGTGCCATCAGTGAAAGGGGACAGACCTACGAGCAGTACTTC
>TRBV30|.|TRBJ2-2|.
CAWSVLQGFGGTGELFF
TGTGCCTGGAGTGTACTGCAGGGCTTCGGAGGGACCGGGGAGCTGTTTTTT
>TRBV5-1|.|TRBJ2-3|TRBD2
CASGTSDTDTQYF
TGCGCCAGCGGGACTAGCGACACAGATACGCAGTATTTT
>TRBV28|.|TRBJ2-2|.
CASRQLRRDKGFTGELFF
TGTGCCAGCAGACAACTCCGCCGGGACAAGGGATTCACCGGGGAGCTGTTTTTT
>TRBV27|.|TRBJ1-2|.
CSSSFWGQGGDFTF
TGTTCCAGCAGTTTTTGGGGACAAGGAGGTGATTTCACCTTC
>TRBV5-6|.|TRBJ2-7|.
CASSPGQRTYEQYF
TGTGCCAGCAGTCCGGGACAACGGACCTACGAGCAGTACTTC
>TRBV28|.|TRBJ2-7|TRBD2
CASSSGGYYEQYF
TGTGCCAGCAGTTCGGGGGGATACTACGAGCAGTACTTC
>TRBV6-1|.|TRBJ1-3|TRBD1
CASSAQGASGNTIYF
TGTGCCAGCAGCGCACAGGGGGCCTCTGGAAACACCATATATTTT
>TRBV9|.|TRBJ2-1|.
CASSVGGTSPNEQFF
TGTGCCAGCAGCGTAGGTGGGACTTCGCCCAATGAGCAGTTCTTC
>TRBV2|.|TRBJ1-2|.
CASSRTGYRKTYGYTF
TGTGCCAGCAGTCGTACCGGTTACCGAAAGACCTATGGCTACACCTTC
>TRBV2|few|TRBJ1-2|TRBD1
CASSETGGYDGYTF
TGTGCCAGCAGTGAAACAGGGGGTTACGATGGCTACACCTTC
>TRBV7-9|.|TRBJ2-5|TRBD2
CASSLSNALAGGPETQYF
TGTGCCAGCAGCTTGTCGAACGCCCTAGCGGGAGGGCCCGAGACCCAGTACTTC
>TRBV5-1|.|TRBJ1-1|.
CASSRDPGADRAFF
TGCGCCAGCAGCCGGGACCCGGGGGCAGATCGAGCTTTCTTT
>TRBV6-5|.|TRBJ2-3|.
CASSVTETDTQYF
TGTGCCAGCAGCGTAACAGAAACAGATACGCAGTATTTT
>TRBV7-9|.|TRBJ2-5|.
CASSPKLETQYF
TGTGCCAGCAGCCCAAAATTAGAGACCCAGTACTTC
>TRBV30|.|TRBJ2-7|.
CAWSVLYGRRIYEQYF
TGTGCCTGGAGTGTATTGTATGGACGGAGGATTTACGAGCAGTACTTC
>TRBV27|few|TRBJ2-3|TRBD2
CASSMTSGFSTDTQYF
TGTGCCAGCAGTATGACTAGCGGCTTTAGCACAGATACGCAGTATTTT
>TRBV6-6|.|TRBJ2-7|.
CASSYPPGAANEQYF
TGTGCCAGCAGTTACCCCCCAGGTGCGGCGAACGAGCAGTACTTC
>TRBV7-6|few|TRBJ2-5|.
CASSLARQETQYF
TGTGCCAGCAGCTTAGCGCGCCAAGAGACCCAGTACTTC
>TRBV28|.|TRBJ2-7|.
CASSLGNFYEQYF
TGTGCCAGCAGTTTGGGAAACTTCTACGAGCAGTACTTC
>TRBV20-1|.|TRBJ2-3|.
CSATPGHTQYF
TGCAGTGCTACCCCTGGGCATACGCAGTATTTT
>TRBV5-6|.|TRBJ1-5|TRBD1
CASSAGTGAPKEPQHF
TGTGCCAGCAGCGCCGGGACAGGGGCACCAAAGGAGCCCCAGCATTTT
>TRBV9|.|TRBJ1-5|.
CASSGGSVIRPHQPQHF
TGTGCCAGCAGCGGGGGTAGCGTCATCCGGCCCCATCAGCCCCAGCATTTT
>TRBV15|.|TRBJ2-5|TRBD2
CATSRIGGETQYF
TGTGCCACCAGCAGAATCGGGGGGGAGACCCAGTACTTC
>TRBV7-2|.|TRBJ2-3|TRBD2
CASSLRPSGTGDTQYF
TGTGCCAGCAGCTTAAGGCCTAGCGGGACGGGAGATACGCAGTATTTT
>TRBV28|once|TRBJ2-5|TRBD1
CASSLRTGGAETQYF
TGTGCCAGCAGTTTGCGGACAGGGGGCGCCGAGACCCAGTACTTC
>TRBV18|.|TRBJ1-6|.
CASSPSLGSPLHF
TGTGCCAGCTCACCATCGCTGGGATCACCCCTCCACTTT
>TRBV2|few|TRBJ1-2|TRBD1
CASSEVRGHGYTF
TGTGCCAGCAGTGAAGTCAGGGGGCATGGCTACACCTTC
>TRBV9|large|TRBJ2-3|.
CASSVANRPQGDTQYF
TGTGCCAGCAGCGTAGCCAACAGACCGCAGGGAGATACGCAGTATTTT
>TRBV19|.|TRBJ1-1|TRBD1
CASSADRGGTEAFF
TGTGCCAGTAGTGCAGACAGGGGAGGGACTGAAGCTTTCTTT
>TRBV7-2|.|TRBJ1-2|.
CASSLAGSYGYTF
TGTGCCAGCAGCTTAGCGGGCAGCTATGGCTACACCTTC
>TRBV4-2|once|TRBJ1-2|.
CASSQATDPNYGYTF
TGTGCCAGCAGCCAAGCAACAGACCCGAACTATGGCTACACCTTC
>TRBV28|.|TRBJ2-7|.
CASSFSGPSYEQYF
TGTGCCAGCAGTTTTTCCGGGCCTTCCTACGAGCAGTACTTC
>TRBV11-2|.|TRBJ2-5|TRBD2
CASSLKGLAGAQETQYF
TGTGCCAGCAGCTTAAAGGGGCTAGCGGGAGCCCAAGAGACCCAGTACTTC
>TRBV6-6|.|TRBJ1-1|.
CASNSQGALGAFF
TGTGCCAGCAACTCCCAAGGGGCTCTTGGAGCTTTCTTT
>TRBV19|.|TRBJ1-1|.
CASSLMDTMNTEAFF
TGTGCCAGTAGTTTGATGGACACGATGAACACTGAAGCTTTCTTT
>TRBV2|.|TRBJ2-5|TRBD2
CASRNGLAGIETQYF
TGTGCCAGCAGGAACGGACTAGCGGGTATTGAGACCCAGTACTTC
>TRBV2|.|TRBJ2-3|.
CASTAGRGADTQYF
TGTGCCAGCACTGCGGGGCGGGGAGCAGATACGCAGTATTTT
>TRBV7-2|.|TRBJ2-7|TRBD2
CASSLTSGRASYEQYF
TGTGCCAGCAGTCTGACTAGCGGGAGGGCCAGCTACGAGCAGTACTTC
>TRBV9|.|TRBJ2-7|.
CASSVGDSSYEQYF
TGTGCCAGCAGCGTAGGGGACTCGAGCTACGAGCAGTACTTC
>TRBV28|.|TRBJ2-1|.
CASGSSKYNEQFF
TGTGCCAGCGGATCCTCTAAGTACAATGAGCAGTTCTTC
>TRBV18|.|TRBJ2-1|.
CASFPGPGGEQFF
TGTGCCAGCTTCCCGGGACCCGGCGGTGAGCAGTTCTTC
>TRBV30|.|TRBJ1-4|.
CAWSVRKPGRAYVVTNEKLFF
TGTGCCTGGAGTGTAAGAAAACCGGGCAGGGCGTACGTCGTAACTAATGAAAAACTGTTTTTT
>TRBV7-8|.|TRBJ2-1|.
CASSLELSSYNEQFF
TGTGCCAGCAGCTTAGAACTAAGCTCCTACAATGAGCAGTTCTTC
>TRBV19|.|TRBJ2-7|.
CASSPGVEYEQYF
TGTGCCAGTAGCCCCGGGGTGGAGTACGAGCAGTACTTC
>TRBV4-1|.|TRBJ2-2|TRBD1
CASSHPGQGTGELFF
TGCGCCAGCAGCCACCCGGGACAGGGGACCGGGGAGCTGTTTTTT